This T cell receptor beta chain was documented in a study of chemoradiotherapy in HPV16-positive cancers (dated by TCRdb to between 2021 and 2022). The study in broad terms: Candidate HPV-specific T-cell clones and common TCR motifs were defined by functional T-cell assays performed on cells from a couple of HPV16-positive patients. The study asked whether T-cell immunity to the HPV oncoproteins E6 and E7 changes during chemoradiotherapy and whether this immunity affects survival. The candidate HPV-specific TCRs and motifs were subsequently tracked in TCR repertoires obtained from 65 to 95 patients with HPV-related cancers. Broader findings and caveats from the paper: In HPV16-positive patients, expansion of HPV-responsive T cells during chemoradiotherapy was found to be associated with improved recurrence-free survival. Expansion of candidate HPV-specific clones and E7-related TCR motifs was observed in the tumor microenvironment during treatment, whereas no such expansion was observed for non-HPV-specific T cells. The functional definition of HPV-specific T cells was derived from only a couple of HPV16-positive patients, and the survival association was reported for HPV16-positive patients.

The CDR3 spans 11 residues, from the cysteine through the phenylalanine. The only DNA kept is the CDR3, 33 bases in frame from the first base. CDR1 and CDR2 are read off the germline V gene (reference sequence) as GTSNPN and SVGIG. Here V drops 3 bases and J drops 12 bases, and the junction holds 4 bases not matched to any gene. Receptors were amplified or captured by the immunoSEQ multiplex PCR assay. What TCRdb holds here is the immuneACCESS table cut down to in-frame rearrangements. Part of the clones is not present; checked against another copy, under half of the missing clones reflect an unresolved V gene, and the others are unexplained. Within this sample are roughly 14,000 clones, with around 90% of them counted one time only. Of the sample, less than 3.5% falls within the top ten clones. Notes on this clone: Its antigen is currently not known. Base-call qualities are not available, and no considerably larger clone is one nucleotide away.

Repertoires were sampled repeatedly over the course of chemoradiotherapy so that clonal expansion in the tumor microenvironment could be followed. This sequence originates from a human donor with HPV-associated anogenital cancer. The rearranged segments are TRBV30 and TRBJ2-3; TRBD2 agrees with 9 junctional bases. This material consisted of blood, taken from a patient who underwent chemoradiotherapy. The nucleotide sequence is given as TGTGCCTGGAGCGAGCGGGGGGCCCAGTATTTT. It translates to CAWSERGAQYF.